A selection of T cell receptor beta chains follows, all from one sample in a study of identical twins. TCRdb independently ran MiXCR on the 5' RACE reads; one entry per CDR3 protein. This sample has about 700,000 distinct CDR3 sequences, with less than 10% found just once. These data were also reused for a study on yellow fever vaccine responses in identical twins.

Material: PBMCs. These receptors originate from a woman aged 18-35 years in good health. Both conserved end residues are part of each CDR3. Fields, in order: CDR3 length, J gene, clone size, V gene, CDR3 protein. Size values are once, few and many counts, or a class for expanded clones, and some rows have none.

cdr3_length: 15
j_call: TRBJ2-5
clone_size: .
v_call: TRBV29-1
cdr3_aa: CSVVYLLGLQGTQYF

cdr3_length: 15
j_call: TRBJ2-7
clone_size: .
v_call: TRBV7-8
cdr3_aa: CASSLMAHPDYEQYF

cdr3_length: 13
j_call: TRBJ2-7
clone_size: many
v_call: TRBV29-1
cdr3_aa: CSVEDWSSYEQYF

cdr3_length: 14
j_call: TRBJ2-3
clone_size: many
v_call: TRBV4-3
cdr3_aa: CASSQDRNSDTQYF

cdr3_length: 15
j_call: TRBJ2-1
clone_size: .
v_call: TRBV27
cdr3_aa: CASSLGGTAANEQFF

cdr3_length: 13
j_call: TRBJ2-7
clone_size: few
v_call: TRBV7-2
cdr3_aa: CASSQGHPYEQYF

cdr3_length: 15
j_call: TRBJ2-3
clone_size: .
v_call: TRBV6-1
cdr3_aa: CASSEAVGGTDTQYF

cdr3_length: 14
j_call: TRBJ2-1
clone_size: .
v_call: TRBV9
cdr3_aa: CASSLRQGGNEQFF

cdr3_length: 12
j_call: TRBJ2-3
clone_size: few
v_call: TRBV28
cdr3_aa: CASSNPQDTQYF

cdr3_length: 15
j_call: TRBJ2-7
clone_size: many
v_call: TRBV27
cdr3_aa: CASSPLAGGRYEQYF

cdr3_length: 13
j_call: TRBJ1-5
clone_size: few
v_call: TRBV4-3
cdr3_aa: CASSHGRDQPQHF

cdr3_length: 14
j_call: TRBJ2-4
clone_size: few
v_call: TRBV2
cdr3_aa: CASSTTSGRASKYF

cdr3_length: 15
j_call: TRBJ2-4
clone_size: many
v_call: TRBV5-1
cdr3_aa: CASSTTGEGKNIQYF

cdr3_length: 14
j_call: TRBJ2-1
clone_size: many
v_call: TRBV29-1
cdr3_aa: CSSAGASGNNEQFF

cdr3_length: 14
j_call: TRBJ1-5
clone_size: .
v_call: TRBV19
cdr3_aa: CASSIRQGVGPQHF

cdr3_length: 17
j_call: TRBJ1-1
clone_size: .
v_call: TRBV7-2
cdr3_aa: CASSRRTTGLMNTEAFF

cdr3_length: 15
j_call: TRBJ2-5
clone_size: .
v_call: TRBV5-4
cdr3_aa: CASSFRQGVYETQYF

cdr3_length: 14
j_call: TRBJ2-7
clone_size: .
v_call: TRBV10-3
cdr3_aa: CAISDLDRVNEQYF

cdr3_length: 14
j_call: TRBJ1-2
clone_size: .
v_call: TRBV10-2
cdr3_aa: CASSDLRPDYGYTF

cdr3_length: 15
j_call: TRBJ2-3
clone_size: many
v_call: TRBV3-1
cdr3_aa: CASSQESEGPDTQYF

cdr3_length: 18
j_call: TRBJ2-3
clone_size: few
v_call: TRBV28
cdr3_aa: CASSLRRGGLSSTDTQYF

cdr3_length: 16
j_call: TRBJ2-3
clone_size: .
v_call: TRBV6-5
cdr3_aa: CASSYSKLASTDTQYF

cdr3_length: 14
j_call: TRBJ2-7
clone_size: many
v_call: TRBV11-2
cdr3_aa: CASSLYQGMAEQYF

cdr3_length: 14
j_call: TRBJ1-2
clone_size: .
v_call: TRBV6-1
cdr3_aa: CASSGGTLNYGYTF

cdr3_length: 13
j_call: TRBJ2-1
clone_size: .
v_call: TRBV4-3
cdr3_aa: CASSQDVLNEQFF

cdr3_length: 11
j_call: TRBJ2-1
clone_size: few
v_call: TRBV25-1
cdr3_aa: CAGGAGHEQFF

cdr3_length: 14
j_call: TRBJ1-1
clone_size: many
v_call: TRBV10-3
cdr3_aa: CAISVQGDNTEAFF

cdr3_length: 16
j_call: TRBJ2-1
clone_size: .
v_call: TRBV20-1
cdr3_aa: CSARDLGTGPFNEQFF

cdr3_length: 14
j_call: TRBJ2-2
clone_size: many
v_call: TRBV7-2
cdr3_aa: CASSPGGGGGELFF

cdr3_length: 15
j_call: TRBJ2-2
clone_size: many
v_call: TRBV10-1
cdr3_aa: CASSESRTGSGELFF

cdr3_length: 15
j_call: TRBJ2-2
clone_size: many
v_call: TRBV11-2
cdr3_aa: CASSPMEGADGELFF

cdr3_length: 16
j_call: TRBJ2-2
clone_size: many
v_call: TRBV7-9
cdr3_aa: CASSPRQGLSTGELFF

cdr3_length: 14
j_call: TRBJ1-2
clone_size: few
v_call: TRBV3-1
cdr3_aa: CASSPRTGRDGYTF

cdr3_length: 15
j_call: TRBJ2-5
clone_size: many
v_call: TRBV7-6
cdr3_aa: CASSLVTGVSETQYF

cdr3_length: 14
j_call: TRBJ2-5
clone_size: few
v_call: TRBV29-1
cdr3_aa: CSVEEEAGQETQYF

cdr3_length: 15
j_call: TRBJ2-7
clone_size: .
v_call: TRBV27
cdr3_aa: CATKSRGVFSYEQYF

cdr3_length: 13
j_call: TRBJ2-3
clone_size: .
v_call: TRBV3-1
cdr3_aa: CASGTPLGDTQYF

cdr3_length: 13
j_call: TRBJ2-1
clone_size: .
v_call: TRBV6-2/TRBV6-3
cdr3_aa: CASSQEGYGEQFF

cdr3_length: 15
j_call: TRBJ2-3
clone_size: many
v_call: TRBV29-1
cdr3_aa: CSVPTSGGASDTQYF

cdr3_length: 16
j_call: TRBJ2-5
clone_size: few
v_call: TRBV5-1
cdr3_aa: CASSLEAGGLQETQYF

cdr3_length: 14
j_call: TRBJ1-6
clone_size: many
v_call: TRBV7-2
cdr3_aa: CASSLGTDNSPLHF

cdr3_length: 16
j_call: TRBJ2-1
clone_size: few
v_call: TRBV20-1
cdr3_aa: CSARGTASRSYNEQFF

cdr3_length: 13
j_call: TRBJ2-3
clone_size: many
v_call: TRBV27
cdr3_aa: CASSLSRTGTQYF

cdr3_length: 13
j_call: TRBJ1-2
clone_size: .
v_call: TRBV20-1
cdr3_aa: CSAGGQAYYGYTF

cdr3_length: 14
j_call: TRBJ2-7
clone_size: .
v_call: TRBV29-1
cdr3_aa: CSVGVSPLTYEQYF

cdr3_length: 16
j_call: TRBJ2-3
clone_size: .
v_call: TRBV11-3
cdr3_aa: CASSSGTGGVTDTQYF

cdr3_length: 16
j_call: TRBJ2-3
clone_size: .
v_call: TRBV28
cdr3_aa: CASSLWTSGGADTQYF

cdr3_length: 15
j_call: TRBJ1-1
clone_size: many
v_call: TRBV4-3
cdr3_aa: CASSQTRRSNTEAFF

cdr3_length: 15
j_call: TRBJ2-2
clone_size: .
v_call: TRBV7-9
cdr3_aa: CASSFKLVNTGELFF

cdr3_length: 15
j_call: TRBJ2-1
clone_size: many
v_call: TRBV4-3
cdr3_aa: CASSQDRERSHEQFF

cdr3_length: 13
j_call: TRBJ2-3
clone_size: many
v_call: TRBV20-1
cdr3_aa: CSARDPRPDTQYF

cdr3_length: 16
j_call: TRBJ2-1
clone_size: .
v_call: TRBV11-2
cdr3_aa: CANSPMGGGAYNEQFF

cdr3_length: 15
j_call: TRBJ2-4
clone_size: .
v_call: TRBV3-1
cdr3_aa: CASSQGWIEMGIQYF

cdr3_length: 12
j_call: TRBJ2-1
clone_size: few
v_call: TRBV19
cdr3_aa: CASCANGPEQFF